This TCR beta chain was found in a study of T-cell reconstitution after alpha-beta-depleted transplantation in children. For TCRbeta, the library was prepared with unique molecular identifiers. TCRdb reanalysed the PCR reads using MiXCR and keeps one entry per CDR3 protein. The sample consists of some 530,000 distinct CDR3 sequences, roughly an eighth of them appearing once. Germline assignment: CDR1 MDHEN and CDR2 SYDVKM. The V end lost 3 bases, the J end lost 0 bases, and 11 bases lay between the germline ends. The CDR3 contains 15 residues. This chain joins TRBV28 and TRBJ1-1, with a tentative D call TRBD1 (6 bases). The receptor was derived from a human donor who donated a stem cell graft to a child with combined immunodeficiency. Sample: PBMCs from the stem cell graft donor, taken from the stem cell graft. The CDR3, as DNA: TGTGCCAGCAGTTTGGGGGCAGGAGTGAACACTGAAGCTTTCTTT. This gives the protein CASSLGAGVNTEAFF.